Included here is one TCR beta chain sequence, with context. Its antigen has not been determined. No base quality values were provided; no much bigger clone lies one nucleotide off. The sample originates from a study of blood T cell repertoires in COVID-19 (dated by TCRdb to the early 2020s). Context from the whole study: Collaborator samples came from the United States, Italy and Spain and covered acute and convalescent phases of COVID-19. The material from the prospective study consisted of cDNA or gDNA derived from T cells, B-cell-depleted T cells, or PBMCs. Deeply sampled blood TCRbeta repertoires from subjects exposed to, actively infected with, or recovered from COVID-19 were included in the dataset. A freely available public database, intended as a resource for researchers studying the immune response to SARS-CoV-2, is where the repertoires were released. Samples were obtained from the ongoing ImmuneRACE study (first 160 participants) and from approximately 1,200 subjects provided by 6 global collaborators. Sample metadata almost always included a de-identified subject ID, COVID-19 status, age in years and sex. Where available, HLA class I and class II types were obtained from metadata supplied by the sample provider rather than from assay-based typing.

Study-wide conclusions, independent of this receptor: The quantity of clinical and demographic metadata differed by source and by participant and was supplied without curation.

The immunoSEQ Assay, a bias-controlled multiplex PCR, was used to amplify TCRbeta CDR3 regions from genomic DNA. Per the authors' processing: Nucleated cell counts per sample were estimated from amplification of reference gene primers within the assay. To quantify the absolute abundance of each unique TCRbeta CDR3 rearrangement, sequence reads were collapsed and filtered. For each sample, productive Simpson clonality was calculated by taking the square root of Simpson's diversity index across productive rearrangements. This is the immuneACCESS table as TCRdb keeps it, with only in-frame sequences that have V and J called. A part of the clones is gone; compared with another copy, unresolved V genes explain less than half, and the rest is unexplained. V and J calls and clone size follow that table, whereas D and trimming were derived from the DNA. This sample gives some 46,000 clones in total; approximately 83% of them show up just once. The top ten hold about a third of the sample.

At one collaborating source in Seattle, patients were enrolled during active infection and were followed longitudinally through the course of disease. Each collaborating institution followed its own protocols to collect whole blood in K2EDTA tubes. Collaborator samples were shipped for TCRbeta analysis as frozen whole blood, isolated PBMCs, or DNA extracted from either sample type. The CDR3, cysteine through phenylalanine, is 13 amino acids long. Just CDR3 DNA is preserved here, 39 bases in frame from base 1. V gives up 1 base and J gives up 2 bases, and the segment between their germline ends measures 8 bases. The germline V gene provides CDR1 SQVTM and CDR2 ANQGSEA.

The chain is encoded by TRBV29-1 joined to TRBJ2-5, with TRBD2 as a weak D call on 5 bases. The sequenced sample was peripheral blood. The receptor was derived from a woman of 80 years or more with COVID-19, enrolled during active disease. The CDR3 in this case is CSVEASRQETQYF. In nucleotides, the sequence is TGCAGCGTTGAAGCTAGCAGACAAGAGACCCAGTACTTC. The entire variable domain, with the stretches around the CDR3 drawn from the reference TRBV29-1 and TRBJ2-5 proteins, is SAVISQKPSRDICQRGTSLTIQCQVDSQVTMMFWYRQQPGQSLTLIATANQGSEATYESGFVIDKFPISRPNLTFSTLTVSNMSPEDSSIYLCSVEASRQETQYFGPGTRLLVL.